This T cell receptor (beta chain) was identified during a study of T and B cells in COVID-19 patients. Turning to the study itself: Blood was sampled from COVID-19 patients who were either actively infected or recovered. Critical illness requiring mechanical ventilation or extracorporeal membrane oxygenation affected about 60% of the roughly 20 active-infection patients. Most recovered patients had mild to moderate COVID-19 treated as outpatients. Study-wide results and caveats: Clonality of TRB repertoires was high in active COVID-19; recovery brought above-healthy diversity and richness.

Within the sample, this clonotype is medium-sized. Its antigen is not known. V lost 6 bases and J 8 bases, leaving 16 bases between the germline ends. The CDR3 length is 14 residues. The germline CDR1 and CDR2 sequences are KGHSH and LQKENI. TRB rearrangements were amplified by multiplex PCR with BIOMED2 TRB-A/B primers. TCRdb reprocessed the multiplex PCR reads with MiXCR, giving one entry per CDR3 protein. Here the sample spans 6,000 or so distinct CDR3 sequences, 20% to 30% being singletons. Blood genomic DNA input for TRB amplification was about 240-550 ng. The sample consisted of blood. V gene TRBV18 combines with J gene TRBJ2-2; D gene unclear. The clonotype originates from a human donor with active COVID-19. The CDR3 loop reads CASSNSDPRGELFF. In nucleotides, the CDR3 is TGTGCCAGCTCGAACTCAGACCCCCGTGGGGAGCTGTTTTTT.